These 3 T cell receptor beta chains originate from one sample sequenced in a study of blood T cell repertoires in COVID-19. The method was immunoSEQ multiplex PCR; TCRdb's version includes in-frame clones alone and lacks a portion of them. The table records roughly 230,000 clones, around 83% of them present only once. Specimen: peripheral blood. The source of these receptors is a man in his forties or fifties with active or convalescent COVID-19.

The chain is built from TRBV2 and TRBJ2-2; 8 nucleotides match TRBD1. The length of the CDR3 is 13 residues. Trimming removed 9 bases from V and 5 bases from J; junction bases left unmatched: 5. The germline CDR1 and CDR2 sequences are SNHLY and FYNNEI. CDR3 nucleotide sequence: TGTGCCAGGACAGGGGACGGGACCGGGGAGCTGTTTTTT. It encodes CARTGDGTGELFF.

The chain couples TRBV27 to TRBJ2-3; 8 bases map to TRBD1. The junction had 5 bases not matched to a gene; V was cut back by 3 bases and J by 6 bases. CDR1 MNHEY and CDR2 SMNVEV come from the germline V gene (reference sequence). The CDR3 is 14 residues long. Here the CDR3 reads CASSFLDRVDTQYF. For the CDR3, the DNA is TGTGCCAGCAGTTTCTTGGACAGGGTGGATACGCAGTATTTT.

This clone appeared a few times. The rearrangement uses TRBV19 and TRBJ1-6; perhaps TRBD1 as D (6 bases). This CDR3 is 13 amino acids long. Trimming removed 3 bases from V and 10 bases from J, with 10 bases in between. Germline lookup yields CDR1 LNHDA and CDR2 SQIVND (reference sequence). The CDR3 reads CASSIQGRSPLHF. In DNA, the CDR3 is TGTGCCAGTAGTATTCAGGGGCGGTCACCCCTCCACTTT.